Shown below are 31 T cell receptor beta chains from a single sample sequenced in a study of control samples from healthy donors and cancer patients. This table comes from immunoSEQ multiplex PCR, and its TCRdb copy is limited to in-frame clones, with some not included. The sample includes some 89,000 clones, about 89% of them seen just once. The sequencing input was blood. All receptors derive from a young man in good health.

The chain is built from TRBV11-2 and TRBJ2-5; TRBD1 matches at 9 bases. CDR3 size: 17 residues. V shed 1 base, J shed 2 bases, and the junction held 8 bases outside the gene matches. Germline CDR1 SGHAT, CDR2 FQNNGV. The CDR3 DNA reads TGTGCCAGCAGCTTAGGACCCCGGGACAGGGTTCAAGAGACCCAGTACTTC. Translation: CASSLGPRDRVQETQYF.

The chain uses TRBV7-9 and TRBJ2-5; tentative D call: TRBD2 (5 bases). The V end was cut by 1 base, the J end by 1 base, with 10 bases between. The CDR3 length is 15 residues. Germline lookup yields CDR1 SEHNR and CDR2 FQNEAQ (reference sequence). Here the CDR3 reads CASSLGTGRQETQYF. The CDR3 DNA reads TGTGCCAGCAGCTTAGGGACTGGCCGCCAAGAGACCCAGTACTTC.

This clone is a singleton in its sample. This chain joins TRBV15 and TRBJ2-5, with 9 bases identical to TRBD1. Germline trimming cut 0 bases from V and 4 bases from J; bases unmatched to any gene: 6. Germline CDR1 is LNHNV and CDR2 is YYDKDF (reference sequence). This CDR3 has 16 residues. The CDR3, as DNA: TGTGCCACCAGCAGAGATCTCGGGACAGGGTCAGAGACCCAGTACTTC. Its protein is CATSRDLGTGSETQYF.

This chain joins TRBV29-1 and TRBJ1-2; D perhaps matches TRBD1 (5 bases). With 7 bases removed from V and 5 bases from J, the gap between germline ends came to 8 bases. CDR3 size: 10 residues. Looked up from germline, CDR1 is SQVTM and CDR2 is ANQGSEA. The chain's CDR3 is CSAEGYGYTF. CDR3 nucleotide sequence: TGCAGCGCCGAGGGGTATGGCTACACCTTC.

The J gene is TRBJ1-5, the V gene TRBV6-1, with D perhaps TRBD1 (5 bases). CDR1 is MNHNS, CDR2 SASEGT, per germline. The length of the CDR3 is 16 residues. V lost 3 bases, J lost 7 bases, and 19 bases lay in between. This chain's CDR3 is CASSDTGVRGGQPQHF. The CDR3 nucleotides are TGTGCCAGCAGTGATACGGGGGTCCGGGGAGGACAGCCCCAGCATTTT.

J is TRBJ1-3 and V is TRBV10-3, with D possibly TRBD1 on 5 matching bases. This CDR3 has 15 residues. The germline V gene has CDR1 ENHRY and CDR2 SYGVKD. Between the trimmed V and J ends, which lost 8 bases and 2 bases, there was a span of 16 bases. Here the CDR3 reads CAIRGQPTPGNTIYF. In nucleotides, the CDR3 is TGTGCCATCCGCGGACAACCGACCCCTGGAAACACCATATATTTT.

The chain is built from TRBV19 and TRBJ2-7; TRBD1 matches at 10 bases. Germline CDR1 is LNHDA and CDR2 is SQIVND (reference sequence). The CDR3 contains 13 residues. V shed 6 bases and J 2 bases; nucleotides not matched to a gene: 1. CDR3 DNA sequence: TGTGCCAGTAGAGGGACAGGGGCCTACGAGCAGTACTTC. Translation: CASRGTGAYEQYF.

This clone turned up a few times. The rearrangement joins TRBV9 to TRBJ1-5; D gene ambiguous. Germline V gene data show CDR1 as SGDLS and CDR2 as YYNGEE. V lost 1 base, J lost 4 bases, and 6 bases lay in between. The CDR3 loop spans 13 amino acids. In DNA form, the CDR3 reads TGTGCCAGCAGCGTAAGGCCAAATCAGCCCCAGCATTTT. It yields the protein CASSVRPNQPQHF.

This CDR3 reads CASATVAYNEQFF. The DNA of the CDR3 is TGTGCCAGCGCGACAGTTGCCTACAATGAGCAGTTCTTC. V usage is TRBV2 and J usage is TRBJ2-1, with D possibly being TRBD1 (5 bases). The germline V gene has CDR1 SNHLY and CDR2 FYNNEI. CDR3 length equals 13 residues. V was pared by 8 bases and J by 2 bases, with 10 bases between.

V gene TRBV6-5 combines with J gene TRBJ2-5; D might be TRBD2 (6 bases). V was cut by 4 bases and J by 5 bases, with 11 bases left in between. Germline CDR1 and CDR2: MNHEY and SVGAGI. The CDR3 covers 13 residues. The CDR3 sequence: CASSLGTSETQYF. DNA of the CDR3: TGTGCCAGCAGTTTAGGGACTTCGGAGACCCAGTACTTC.

This clone was picked up a small number of times. The junction does not match germline at one end; this may be a read error. The rearrangement links TRBV5-1 to TRBJ2-7, with 8 positions matching TRBD1. The CDR3 extends over 12 amino acids. CDR1 and CDR2 (germline): SGHRS, YFSETQ. The CDR3 bases are TGCGCCAGCAGCTTGGCCGGTGCAGGGGGCGCCTTC. This encodes CASSLAGAGGAF.

This rearrangement joins TRBV7-2 to TRBJ1-5; TRBD1 matches 7 bases. The V segment lost 5 bases and the J segment 4 bases; nucleotides outside the gene matches: 8. The CDR3 is made up of 15 amino acids. CDR1 SGHTA and CDR2 FQGNSA come from the germline V gene. The CDR3, as DNA: TGTGCCAGCAGCCAGTGGGGGACAGCAAATCAGCCCCAGCATTTT. Translated: CASSQWGTANQPQHF.

This clone was recorded a few times. This chain joins TRBV12-3 or TRBV12-4 and TRBJ1-2; D gene ambiguous. There are 13 residues in the CDR3. V lost 2 bases and J 6 bases, leaving 10 bases between the germline ends. The CDR3 region has the DNA TGTGCCAGCAGTTTACGACTTACGGATGGCTACACCTTC. It is translated as CASSLRLTDGYTF.

The rearrangement links TRBV7-2 to TRBJ1-3; perhaps TRBD1 as D (6 bases). The length of the CDR3 is 17 residues. Trimming removed 2 bases at V and 0 bases at J, with 14 bases between. CDR1 is SGHTA, CDR2 FQGNSA, per germline. The DNA of the CDR3 is TGTGCCAGCAGCTTAAGGTCGCAGGGGCGCTCTGGAAACACCATATATTTT. Residues: CASSLRSQGRSGNTIYF. Full variable domain (outside the CDR3, taken from reference TRBV7-2 and TRBJ1-3): GAGVSQSPSNKVTEKGKDVELRCDPISGHTALYWYRQSLGQGLEFLIYFQGNSAPDKSGLPSDRFSAERTGGSVSTLTIQRTQQEDSAVYLCASSLRSQGRSGNTIYFGEGSWLTVV.

The rearrangement uses TRBV9 and TRBJ2-2; 9 bases are a match to TRBD2. The V gene end was trimmed by 3 bases and the J gene end by 1 base; junction bases not matched to a gene: 4. Germline CDR1 SGDLS, CDR2 YYNGEE. CDR3 length equals 16 residues. CDR3 DNA: TGTGCCAGCAGCGGGGTACTAGCGGGGAACACCGGGGAGCTGTTTTTT. It encodes CASSGVLAGNTGELFF.

V usage is TRBV6-5 and J usage is TRBJ1-1, with D perhaps matching TRBD1 (5 bases). Germline V gene sequence: CDR1 MNHEY, CDR2 SVGAGI. V gave up 6 bases and J gave up 1 base, with 15 bases separating them. CDR3 length equals 15 residues. CDR3 DNA: TGTGCCAGCAGCCGGGGGGGGAATAAGAACACTGAAGCTTTCTTT. Its translation: CASSRGGNKNTEAFF.

The J gene is TRBJ1-6, the V gene TRBV9; 7 bases line up with TRBD1. J gave up 6 bases and V 4 bases, and 13 bases lay outside the gene matches. CDR3 length equals 17 residues. The germline CDR1 and CDR2 sequences are SGDLS and YYNGEE. As DNA, the CDR3 is TGTGCCAGCAGCCTGGGACAGCGCCTTGGGCTTAATTCACCCCTCCACTTT. It specifies CASSLGQRLGLNSPLHF.

The rearrangement joins TRBV9 to TRBJ1-2, with D maybe TRBD1 (6 bases). The V gene lost 4 bases and the J gene lost 7 bases, with 17 bases spanning the gap. Germline CDR1 reads SGDLS; CDR2 reads YYNGEE. The CDR3 runs 14 residues. The CDR3 DNA sequence: TGTGCCAGCAGCCCCGGACAGTACCCGGGTGGCTACACCTTC. It yields the protein CASSPGQYPGGYTF.

V gene TRBV13 combines with J gene TRBJ2-7; TRBD2 is a possible D gene (5 bases). Germline V CDR1 and CDR2: PRHDT, FYEKMQ (reference sequence). The CDR3 is made up of 15 amino acids. Trimming took off 4 bases at V and 2 bases at J, with 15 bases between the two ends. The CDR3 sequence is CASSSQEDGAYEQYV. CDR3 bases: TGTGCCAGCAGCTCTCAGGAGGACGGGGCCTACGAGCAGTACGTC.

J is TRBJ1-5 and V is TRBV27; the D gene is possibly TRBD1 (6 bases). With 5 bases removed from V and 5 bases from J, the gap between germline ends came to 10 bases. Germline-derived CDR1 and CDR2 are MNHEY and SMNVEV (reference sequence). The CDR3 is 13 amino acids. The CDR3 bases are TGTGCCAGCAGTCTAGGGGGGGATCAGCCCCAGCATTTT. Translation: CASSLGGDQPQHF.

The rearrangement uses TRBV5-1 and TRBJ2-5, with D unclear. V was pared by 0 bases and J by 5 bases, with 11 bases between. CDR3 length: 14 residues. CDR1 is SGHRS, CDR2 YFSETQ, per germline. As DNA, the CDR3 is TGCGCCAGCAGCTTGGGGACGACCCAGGAGACCCAGTACTTC. Translation: CASSLGTTQETQYF.

Turning to this clone: Other DNA sequences in the sample encode the same CDR3. This chain connects TRBV7-2 to TRBJ1-2; tentative D call: TRBD1 (5 bases). The CDR3 sequence is 16 residues long. V lost 2 bases to trimming and J lost 8 bases, with 21 bases between them. CDR1 is SGHTA, CDR2 FQGNSA, per germline. CDR3 amino acids: CASSLSPRGKGSGYTF. DNA of the CDR3: TGTGCCAGCAGCTTAAGTCCCCGGGGGAAGGGGAGCGGCTACACCTTC. The full variable domain, completed using reference TRBV7-2 and TRBJ1-2, is GAGVSQSPSNKVTEKGKDVELRCDPISGHTALYWYRQSLGQGLEFLIYFQGNSAPDKSGLPSDRFSAERTGGSVSTLTIQRTQQEDSAVYLCASSLSPRGKGSGYTFGSGTRLTVV.

The chain uses TRBV29-1 and TRBJ1-1; no clear D gene. The germline gives CDR1 SQVTM, CDR2 ANQGSEA. CDR3 length: 10 residues. Deletions cut 7 bases from V and 4 bases from J, with 7 bases between. The CDR3 sequence is CSALSTEAFF. In nucleotides, the CDR3 is TGCAGCGCCCTTAGCACTGAAGCTTTCTTT. Drawing the rest from reference TRBV29-1 and TRBJ1-1, the complete variable domain is SAVISQKPSRDICQRGTSLTIQCQVDSQVTMMFWYRQQPGQSLTLIATANQGSEATYESGFVIDKFPISRPNLTFSTLTVSNMSPEDSSIYLCSALSTEAFFGQGTRLTVV.

Remarks on this clone: Other DNA sequences in the same sample also yield this CDR3. The chain uses TRBV6-5 and TRBJ2-1; D unresolved. The CDR3 sequence is 11 residues long. Germline V gene data show CDR1 as MNHEY and CDR2 as SVGAGI. Trimming removed 5 bases from V and 4 bases from J, with 3 bases in between. CDR3 in amino acids: CASSRYNEQFF. The CDR3 DNA reads TGTGCCAGCAGTCGTTACAATGAGCAGTTCTTC.

In its sample, this clone was seen a few times. CDR3 region: CASSIWNEQFF. CDR3 DNA: TGTGCCAGTAGTATTTGGAATGAGCAGTTCTTC. The rearrangement uses TRBV19 and TRBJ2-1; no clear D gene. V lost 3 bases and J 7 bases, leaving 4 bases between the germline ends. The germline gives CDR1 LNHDA, CDR2 SQIVND (reference sequence). The CDR3 consists of 11 residues. The full variable domain, completed using reference TRBV19 and TRBJ2-1, is DGGITQSPKYLFRKEGQNVTLSCEQNLNHDAMYWYRQDPGQGLRLIYYSQIVNDFQKGDIAEGYSVSREKKESFPLTVTSAQKNPTAFYLCASSIWNEQFFGPGTRLTVL.

This chain connects TRBV4-2 to TRBJ2-2; 11 positions agree with TRBD2. CDR3 length equals 18 residues. Germline V gene lookup returns CDR1 LGHNA and CDR2 YNFKEQ. V trimming: 4 bases; J trimming: 6 bases; junction bases outside the gene matches: 13. CDR3 coding DNA: TGTGCCAGCAGCCCCCGTGATAGCGGGGGGGCCATCTCCGGGGAGCTGTTTTTT. Encoded protein: CASSPRDSGGAISGELFF.

This rearrangement joins TRBV5-5 to TRBJ1-5, with D unclear. The V end lost 2 bases, the J end lost 9 bases, and 15 bases lay between the germline ends. CDR1 and CDR2 (germline): SGHKS, YYEKEE (reference sequence). The CDR3 has 14 amino acids. The chain's CDR3 is CASSFAQSHPPQHF. In DNA form, the CDR3 reads TGTGCCAGCAGCTTCGCCCAGTCTCATCCGCCCCAGCATTTT.

J is TRBJ2-3 and V is TRBV2; unclear D gene. Trimming took off 2 bases at V and 3 bases at J, with 12 bases between the two ends. Per germline, CDR1 SNHLY and CDR2 FYNNEI. This CDR3 is built from 15 residues. The CDR3 coding sequence is TGTGCCAGCAGTGAAATGGAGCATTTAACAGATACGCAGTATTTT. This gives the protein CASSEMEHLTDTQYF.

J is TRBJ2-7 and V is TRBV12-3 or TRBV12-4, with 7 nucleotides matching TRBD2. V was pared by 5 bases and J by 7 bases, with 5 bases of the junction left unmatched. The CDR3 is made up of 12 amino acids. The CDR3: CASSAGRTEQYF. The CDR3 DNA follows: TGTGCCAGCAGTGCCGGGAGGACGGAGCAGTACTTC.

The rearrangement uses TRBV7-2 and TRBJ2-5; the D call may be TRBD1 or TRBD2 (5 bases each). The V and J ends lost 5 bases and 7 bases respectively, with 11 bases between them. Germline CDR1 reads SGHTA; CDR2 reads FQGNSA. The CDR3 runs to 12 residues. The CDR3 region is CASSRDQGTQYF. The CDR3, as DNA: TGTGCCAGCAGCCGGGACCAGGGGACCCAGTACTTC.

This sequence joins TRBV7-9 and TRBJ2-7; a weak D match, TRBD2 (6 bases). V dropped 5 bases and J dropped 2 bases, with 13 bases sitting between them. Germline CDR1 is SEHNR and CDR2 is FQNEAQ (reference sequence). The CDR3 loop spans 14 amino acids. The chain's CDR3 is CASSPGLTTYEQYV. The CDR3 DNA is TGTGCCAGCAGCCCGGGACTCACGACCTACGAGCAGTACGTC.